The sequence of this T cell receptor (beta chain) was determined in a study of read filtering for tumor transcriptome and immune sequencing. Across the study: Under 10 patients were R-ISS I, approximately 15 were R-ISS II, roughly 7 were R-ISS III.

This CDR3 comprises 13 residues. Trimming shortened V by 11 bases and J by 0 bases, and 13 bases separated the two germline ends. Per the germline V gene, CDR1 is ENHRY and CDR2 is SYGVKD. This clonotype was seen at least ten times. This library used approximately 390 ng RNA and molecular barcoded adaptors spanning alpha/delta and beta/gamma chains. TCRdb called the reads again in MiXCR, with one record for every CDR3 protein. The sample lists 60,000 to 80,000 distinct CDR3 sequences, approximately 15% occurring once. Material: a population of CD138-negative cells sorted from bone marrow. The sequence came from a donor at least 40 years old with multiple myeloma. The V and J genes are TRBV10-3 and TRBJ1-1; the D is unclear. The CDR3 DNA sequence: TGTGCCTCCAGTGAGACAATGAACACTGAAGCTTTCTTT. Residues: CASSETMNTEAFF.